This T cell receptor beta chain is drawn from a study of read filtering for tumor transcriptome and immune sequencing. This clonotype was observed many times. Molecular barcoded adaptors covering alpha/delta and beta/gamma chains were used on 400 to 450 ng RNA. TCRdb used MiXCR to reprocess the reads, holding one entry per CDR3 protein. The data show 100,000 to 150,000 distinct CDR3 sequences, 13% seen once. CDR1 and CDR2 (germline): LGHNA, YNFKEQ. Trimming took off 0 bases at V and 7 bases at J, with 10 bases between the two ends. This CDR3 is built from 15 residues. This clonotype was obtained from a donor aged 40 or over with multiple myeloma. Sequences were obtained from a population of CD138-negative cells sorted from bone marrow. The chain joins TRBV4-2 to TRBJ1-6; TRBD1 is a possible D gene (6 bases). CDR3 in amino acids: CASSQEDSANSPLHF. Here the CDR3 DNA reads TGTGCCAGCAGCCAAGAGGACAGCGCCAATTCACCCCTCCACTTT.